A selection of T cell receptor beta chains follows, all from one sample in a study of tumor-infiltrating lymphocytes in oesophageal squamous cell carcinoma. TCRdb re-derived calls from the PCR reads in MiXCR, one entry per CDR3 protein. Here the sample spans about 25,000 distinct CDR3 sequences, around 38% being singletons. The source material was esophageal tumor tissue. The receptor source for this set is a male donor with esophageal squamous cell carcinoma. Both conserved end residues are part of each CDR3. The D gene is left open where the match is weak. Size tells how often a clone was seen (once, few, many) or the class of an expanded clone, and some rows leave it out.

d_gene: TRBD1
j_gene: TRBJ2-7
abundance: many
len: 14
v_gene: TRBV11-3
CDR3nt: TGTGCCAGCAGCGCGACAGGGCTTGCCTACGAGCAGTACTTC
CDR3aa: CASSATGLAYEQYF

d_gene: NA
j_gene: TRBJ2-3
abundance: once
len: 14
v_gene: TRBV6-1
CDR3nt: TGTGCCAGCAGTGTTTTGGGGGGAAGGGACGAGCAGTATTTT
CDR3aa: CASSVLGGRDEQYF

d_gene: TRBD2
j_gene: TRBJ2-7
abundance: many
len: 15
v_gene: TRBV7-9
CDR3nt: TGTGCCAGCAGTCGTCTTAGCGGGGAGTCCTACGAGCAGTACTTC
CDR3aa: CASSRLSGESYEQYF

d_gene: TRBD1
j_gene: TRBJ1-4
abundance: NA
len: 14
v_gene: TRBV9
CDR3nt: TGTGCCAGCAGCGTAGGACAGGGTGGTGAAAAACTGTTTTTT
CDR3aa: CASSVGQGGEKLFF

d_gene: TRBD2
j_gene: TRBJ2-5
abundance: once
len: 16
v_gene: TRBV7-9
CDR3nt: TGTGCCAGCAGCCGGGGGGTAGCGGGGGGCAACAATGAGCAGTACTTC
CDR3aa: CASSRGVAGGNNEQYF

d_gene: TRBD2
j_gene: TRBJ2-1
abundance: NA
len: 16
v_gene: TRBV7-4
CDR3nt: TGTGCCAGCAGCTTAGGGGCGGGGGGGCCATACAATGAGCAGTTCTTC
CDR3aa: CASSLGAGGPYNEQFF

d_gene: NA
j_gene: TRBJ1-6
abundance: NA
len: 14
v_gene: TRBV7-8
CDR3nt: TGTGCCAGCAGCTTTTCCGGGCCTTCCTACGAGCAGTACTTT
CDR3aa: CASSFSGPSYEQYF

d_gene: NA
j_gene: TRBJ2-5
abundance: NA
len: 12
v_gene: TRBV7-6
CDR3nt: TGTGCCAGCAGCTTACCCCTTTCGACCCAGTACTTC
CDR3aa: CASSLPLSTQYF

d_gene: NA
j_gene: TRBJ1-2
abundance: NA
len: 12
v_gene: TRBV7-8
CDR3nt: TGTGCCAGCAGCTTAGCTGAGGGGCAGTACACCTTC
CDR3aa: CASSLAEGQYTF

d_gene: NA
j_gene: TRBJ1-2
abundance: once
len: 18
v_gene: TRBV18
CDR3nt: TGTGCCAGCTCACCACTAAGTAATTCGGACAGCTTAACCTATGGCTACACCTTC
CDR3aa: CASSPLSNSDSLTYGYTF

d_gene: TRBD2
j_gene: TRBJ2-1
abundance: many
len: 17
v_gene: TRBV7-2
CDR3nt: TGTGCCAGCAGCTCTTTAGCGGGAGGCAGACGCACAGATACGCAGTTCTTC
CDR3aa: CASSSLAGGRRTDTQFF